The entry below describes one TCR beta chain. Its antigen remains unidentified. The CDR3 extends over 17 amino acids. This entry belongs to a study of shared clonotypes between healthy human individuals. Researchers ran the assay at a deep level. TCRdb keeps only in-frame clones here, not all; method: immunoSEQ multiplex PCR. Found here are about 590,000 clones, around 95% of them singletons; the top ten hold 0.11%. Selected positively for CCR7 and CD45RO-negative, naive CD8 cells excluded terminally differentiated effector memory CD45RA+ cells. Study-wide results and limits: Blood was the only sampled material, and tissue repertoires likely differ.

J is TRBJ1-4 and V is TRBV21-1; the D call TRBD1 from the table was never checked on the DNA. TRBV21-1 has pseudogene status. The receptor comes from a woman aged 25 to 39 in good health. The sample comprised naive CD8+ T cells sorted from blood. CDR3 DNA sequence: TGTGCCAGCAGCAAAAACCCTTCCCAGAAGTCCGTCGAAAAACTGTTTTTT. Translated: CASSKNPSQKSVEKLFF.